The 22 T cell receptor beta chains listed next were all sequenced from one sample in a study of CD8+CD57+ T cells in acquired aplastic anemia. The TCR beta profiling, which covered VDJ combination and CDR3 sequence, was carried out using genomic DNA as the template. TCRdb ran MiXCR on the reads and lists one entry per CDR3 protein. The sample carries about 180,000 distinct CDR3 sequences, more than 60% recorded once. Flow cytometry had shown expanded CD8+CD57+ cells in the patients chosen for sequencing. The specimen was sorted CD4+, CD8+, or CD8+CD57+ T cells (not recorded which) from PBMCs. These receptors were obtained from a human donor with aplastic anemia.

This clonotype was counted ten times or more. The J gene is TRBJ1-2, the V gene TRBV20-1; 10 positions match TRBD1. Germline V lookup: CDR1 DFQATT, CDR2 SNEGSKA (reference sequence). The CDR3 covers 14 residues. V shed 4 bases, J shed 7 bases, and the junction held 9 bases outside the gene matches. CDR3 DNA sequence: TGCAGTGCTACTCCCAGACAGGGGGCGGGTGGCTACACCTTC. Translating it yields CSATPRQGAGGYTF.

This clonotype has at least ten counts. This chain joins TRBV19 and TRBJ1-2; weak D call: TRBD1 (5 bases). V was shortened by 0 bases and J by 6 bases, with 14 bases between the two germline ends. The CDR3 has 15 residues. The germline CDR1 and CDR2 sequences are LNHDA and SQIVND (reference sequence). CDR3 nucleotide sequence: TGTGCCAGTAGTATAGATCTTCAGGGTTACAATGGCTACACCTTC. Amino acid sequence: CASSIDLQGYNGYTF.

The sample holds a few counts of this clonotype. This chain joins TRBV7-2 and TRBJ2-7; D tentatively fits TRBD1 or TRBD2 (5 bases each). CDR3 length equals 18 residues. The V end was cut by 0 bases, the J end by 2 bases, with 20 bases between. Germline loops: CDR1 SGHTA, CDR2 FQGNSA. The CDR3 sequence is CASSLALLNRGGTYEQYF. CDR3 sequence (DNA): TGTGCCAGCAGCTTAGCGCTCCTTAATCGGGGCGGCACCTACGAGCAGTACTTC.

The table lists this clonotype with many counts. The chain has TRBV20-1 and TRBJ2-7, with 11 bases aligning to TRBD2. CDR1 and CDR2 from the germline V gene are DFQATT and SNEGSKA (reference sequence). The J segment lost 1 base and the V segment lost 1 base, leaving 3 bases of the junction unmatched. The CDR3 spans 15 residues. The CDR3 is CSARVAGGGSYEQYF. The CDR3 region has the DNA TGCAGTGCTAGAGTAGCGGGGGGGGGGTCCTACGAGCAGTACTTC.

The chain recombines TRBV10-2 with TRBJ1-5, with a tentative D call TRBD1 (6 bases). The CDR3 sequence is 13 residues long. With 3 bases removed from V and 7 bases from J, the gap between germline ends came to 10 bases. CDR1 WSHSY and CDR2 SAAADI come from the germline V gene. In nucleotides, the CDR3 is TGCGCCAGCAGTGATGGGGGCATGCAGCCCCAGCATTTT. Translated: CASSDGGMQPQHF.

The J gene is TRBJ2-1, the V gene TRBV15, with 7 bases lining up with TRBD1. The CDR3 has 16 amino acids. Germline-derived CDR1 and CDR2 are LNHNV and YYDKDF (reference sequence). With V trimmed by 0 bases and J by 4 bases, 6 bases remained unmatched. For the CDR3, the DNA is TGTGCCACCAGCAGAGAATGGACAGGCGATTACAATGAGCAGTTCTTC. Residues: CATSREWTGDYNEQFF.

This clonotype was observed at least ten times. V usage is TRBV2 and J usage is TRBJ2-7; no firm D call. V lost 0 bases to trimming and J lost 2 bases, with 2 bases between them. From germline, CDR1 is SNHLY and CDR2 FYNNEI. This CDR3 is built from 12 residues. CDR3 sequence (DNA): TGTGCCAGCAGTGAAGCGCCCTACGAGCAGTACTTC. The encoded protein is CASSEAPYEQYF.

The chain is built from TRBV19 and TRBJ1-2, with D possibly being TRBD1 (6 bases). The germline V and J ends were trimmed by 7 bases and 6 bases, with 9 bases remaining between them. Germline values: CDR1 LNHDA, CDR2 SQIVND (reference sequence). The length of the CDR3 is 11 residues. The CDR3 DNA sequence: TGTGCCAGTAATTCAGGGGATGGCTACACCTTC. Amino acid sequence: CASNSGDGYTF.

This clonotype was counted only a few times. The gene calls are TRBV7-9 and TRBJ1-6; no clear D gene. Trimming pared 1 base from V and 7 bases from J, leaving 8 bases between. Germline lookup yields CDR1 SEHNR and CDR2 FQNEAQ (reference sequence). The CDR3 extends over 14 amino acids. CDR3 region: CASSLVGENSPLHF. As DNA, the CDR3 is TGTGCCAGCAGCTTAGTGGGAGAAAATTCACCCCTCCACTTT.

The chain employs TRBV20-1 and TRBJ2-2, with D uncertain. From germline, CDR1 is DFQATT and CDR2 SNEGSKA (reference sequence). This CDR3 is built from 13 residues. Trimming shortened V by 6 bases and J by 2 bases, and 10 bases separated the two germline ends. CDR3 bases: TGCAGTGCCGATACTGCCAACACCGGGGAGCTGTTTTTT. Protein sequence: CSADTANTGELFF.

Points on this clonotype: Since a much larger clone is just one base distant, this may be a read error. The V call is TRBV7-9, the J call TRBJ2-1; D possibly corresponds to TRBD2 (7 bases). CDR1 is SEHNR and CDR2 is FQNEAQ in the germline V gene (reference sequence). CDR3 size: 22 residues. The CDR3 here is CASSLDSFLAGATFGSYNVQFF. In DNA, the CDR3 is TGTGCCAGCAGCTTAGACAGCTTCTTGGCGGGGGCCACCTTTGGGTCCTACAATGTGCAGTTCTTC. Full variable domain (remainder filled in from reference TRBV7-9 and TRBJ2-1): DTGVSQNPRHKITKRGQNVTFRCDPISEHNRLYWYRQTLGQGPEFLTYFQNEAQLEKSRLLSDRFSAERPKGSFSTLEIQRTEQGDSAMYLCASSLDSFLAGATFGSYNVQFFGPGTRLTVL.

In this sample, this clonotype turned up once. This rearrangement joins TRBV20-1 to TRBJ1-2; D call uncertain. The CDR3 length is 11 residues. Trimming removed 5 bases from V and 5 bases from J, with 9 bases in between. Germline CDR1 is DFQATT and CDR2 is SNEGSKA (reference sequence). The DNA of the CDR3 is TGCAGTGCTGCCGAATTATATGGCTACACCTTC. This encodes CSAAELYGYTF.

This chain uses TRBV15 with TRBJ2-7; possibly TRBD2 for D (5 bases). V was shortened by 5 bases and J by 7 bases, with 18 bases between the two germline ends. The CDR3 has 14 residues. From germline, CDR1 is LNHNV and CDR2 YYDKDF (reference sequence). CDR3 loop: CATSWGAGSGEQYF. In DNA form, the CDR3 reads TGTGCCACCAGCTGGGGTGCGGGCTCTGGGGAGCAGTACTTC.

The genes are TRBV7-8 and TRBJ1-1; 8 nucleotides match TRBD1. This CDR3 has 16 residues. Germline loops: CDR1 SGHVS, CDR2 FQNEAQ. After removal of 1 base from V and 0 bases from J, the junction contained 4 bases not matched to a gene. The CDR3 nucleotides are TGTGCCAGCAGCTTAGAAGCAGGGGGCATGAACACTGAAGCTTTCTTT. The encoded protein is CASSLEAGGMNTEAFF. Together with reference TRBV7-8 and TRBJ1-1, the CDR3 gives the full variable domain: GAGVSQSPRYKVAKRGQDVALRCDPISGHVSLFWYQQALGQGPEFLTYFQNEAQLDKSGLPSDRFFAERPEGSVSTLKIQRTQQEDSAVYLCASSLEAGGMNTEAFFGQGTRLTVV.

The chain couples TRBV19 to TRBJ2-1, with D unresolved. V lost 9 bases and J 5 bases, leaving 14 bases between the germline ends. The CDR3 runs 13 residues. The germline V gene encodes CDR1 LNHDA and CDR2 SQIVND (reference sequence). For the CDR3, the DNA is TGTGCCAGCAAGCTGGGTGTTAACAATGAGCAGTTCTTC. It translates to CASKLGVNNEQFF. The full variable domain, with the rest looked up from reference TRBV19 and TRBJ2-1, is DGGITQSPKYLFRKEGQNVTLSCEQNLNHDAMYWYRQDPGQGLRLIYYSQIVNDFQKGDIAEGYSVSREKKESFPLTVTSAQKNPTAFYLCASKLGVNNEQFFGPGTRLTVL.

Here the CDR3 DNA reads TGTGCCAGCAGCGGGCCCTCTGGCGAGCAGTACTTC. Translated, it gives CASSGPSGEQYF. The V and J genes are TRBV7-3 and TRBJ2-7; no clear D gene. This CDR3 contains 12 residues. Germline CDR1 is SGHTA and CDR2 is FQGTGA. Trimming left V 5 bases short and J 6 bases short, with 11 bases between.

The chain couples TRBV20-1 to TRBJ1-5, with unresolved D. Per the germline V gene, CDR1 is DFQATT and CDR2 is SNEGSKA (reference sequence). V lost 3 bases, J lost 2 bases, and 11 bases lay in between. The CDR3 is made up of 14 amino acids. CDR3 residues: CSARGVEGNQPQHF. DNA for the CDR3: TGCAGTGCTAGGGGAGTGGAAGGCAATCAGCCCCAGCATTTT.

V is TRBV19 and J is TRBJ2-1; TRBD2 matches at 11 bases. The germline CDR1 and CDR2 sequences are LNHDA and SQIVND (reference sequence). V lost 2 bases, J lost 9 bases, and 6 bases stayed unmatched. The CDR3 totals 15 residues. Here the CDR3 DNA reads TGTGCCAGTAGTATACGCGGGACTAGCGGATCTGAGCAGTTCTTC. Amino acids: CASSIRGTSGSEQFF.

The chain combines TRBV24-1 with TRBJ2-1; the D is unclear. Germline loops: CDR1 KGHDR, CDR2 SFDVKD. With 0 bases removed from V and 8 bases from J, the gap between germline ends came to 10 bases. This CDR3 has 14 residues. CDR3 nucleotides: TGTGCCACCAGTGATTTGCAGACTGCCGATGAGCAGTTCTTC. Encoded protein: CATSDLQTADEQFF.

The V gene is TRBV4-3, the J gene TRBJ2-7; D gene ambiguous. The CDR3 length is 15 residues. V was clipped by 0 bases and J by 1 base, with 10 bases between them. Germline V gene data show CDR1 as LGHNA and CDR2 as YSLEER. The CDR3 DNA is TGCGCCAGCAGCCAAGATCGCGCACAGTCCTACGAGCAGTACTTC. Translated: CASSQDRAQSYEQYF.

This clonotype came up many times. This chain uses TRBV2 with TRBJ1-5; no firm D call. Germline CDR1 SNHLY, CDR2 FYNNEI. The length of the CDR3 is 14 residues. The V end lost 4 bases, the J end lost 3 bases, and 10 bases lay between the germline ends. The chain's CDR3 is CASSVGIVNQPQHF. CDR3 nucleotide sequence: TGTGCCAGCAGTGTAGGGATAGTCAATCAGCCCCAGCATTTT.

The chain employs TRBV10-3 and TRBJ2-1, with 11 nucleotides matching TRBD1. The CDR3 is 13 amino acids. CDR1 and CDR2 (germline): ENHRY, SYGVKD. After removal of 7 bases from V and 5 bases from J, the junction contained 1 base not matched to a gene. CDR3 in amino acids: CAIMGQGDNEQFF. The CDR3 DNA reads as TGTGCCATCATGGGACAGGGGGACAATGAGCAGTTCTTC.